Listed below are T cell receptor beta chains from one sample, sequenced in a study of cytomegalovirus exposure and HLA in healthy donors. This table comes from immunoSEQ multiplex PCR, and its TCRdb copy is limited to in-frame clones, with some not included. The table has 150,000 to 200,000 clones, around four fifths seen once. The sequencing sample was made of PBMCs. The receptors were sampled from a woman aged 30 to 39 in good health and CMV-seronegative. Both conserved end residues are part of each CDR3. A D gene is named only where the DNA matches it firmly. Clone size is not always given. Where it is, it says once, few, many or a class for expanded clones.

D,V,J,size,DNA,CDR3
.,TRBV6-1,TRBJ2-7,.,TGTGCCAGCAGTGACCACTACGAGCAGTACTTC,CASSDHYEQYF
.,TRBV30,TRBJ2-1,.,TGTGCCTGGAGTTTCCGGGGCAATGAGCAGTTCTTC,CAWSFRGNEQFF
TRBD1,TRBV11-3,TRBJ1-1,.,TGTGCCAGCAGCTTCCGACAGGGAACTGAAGCTTTCTTT,CASSFRQGTEAFF
.,TRBV2,TRBJ1-2,once,TGTGCCAGCAGTTACCTGGGAGGGGCTAACTATGGCTACACCTTC,CASSYLGGANYGYTF
.,TRBV11-2,TRBJ2-2,.,TGTGCCAGCAGCGAGATCGGGGAGCTGTTTTTT,CASSEIGELFF
.,TRBV2,TRBJ1-5,.,TGTGCCAGCAGGCCAGGGCTCAGCAATCAGCCCCAGCATTTT,CASRPGLSNQPQHF
.,TRBV5-1,TRBJ2-3,.,TGCGCCAGCAGCCTCTCCACAGATACGCAGTATTTT,CASSLSTDTQYF
TRBD1,TRBV10-3,TRBJ1-2,.,TGTGCCATCAGTGAGTCCGTCGACAGGGACTATGGCTACACCTTC,CAISESVDRDYGYTF
.,TRBV30,TRBJ2-7,.,TGTGCCTGGAGTGTAAAGTACGGGAGACGCAACGAGCAGTACTTC,CAWSVKYGRRNEQYF
.,TRBV7-9,TRBJ2-1,.,TGTGCCAGCAGCCCACCCCTCAGGGGAAGCTCCTACAATGAGCAGTTCTTC,CASSPPLRGSSYNEQFF
.,TRBV28,TRBJ2-2,.,TGTGCCAGCAGTTCACAGAACACCGGGGAGCTGTTTTTT,CASSSQNTGELFF
TRBD2,TRBV2,TRBJ2-5,once,TGTGCCAGCAGCGGGGGACTAGCGGGGGGGCAAGAGACCCAGTACTTC,CASSGGLAGGQETQYF
TRBD2,TRBV6-6,TRBJ2-3,few,TGTGCCAGCAGAACGGGGCTAGCGGGTACAGATACGCAGTATTTT,CASRTGLAGTDTQYF
.,TRBV18,TRBJ1-1,once,TGTGCCAGCTCACCCCCGGGATCGAACACTGAAGCTTTCTTT,CASSPPGSNTEAFF
.,TRBV5-1,TRBJ1-3,.,TGCGCCAGCAGCTTATCAGGGCGGAATGGAAACACCATATATTTT,CASSLSGRNGNTIYF
.,TRBV29-1,TRBJ1-1,once,TGCAGCGCTGTATCGGGGGTTATAGGCACTGAAGCTTTCTTT,CSAVSGVIGTEAFF
.,TRBV2,TRBJ2-5,.,TGTGCCAGCAGTGCAGGCAGTAAAGAGACCCAGTACTTC,CASSAGSKETQYF
TRBD2,TRBV29-1,TRBJ2-1,.,TGCAGCGTTGGAGCGGGGCCGGCCTACAATGAGCAGTTCTTC,CSVGAGPAYNEQFF
.,TRBV5-6,TRBJ2-7,.,TGTGCCAGCAGCTTACGGACAGGCCGGAGGGACGAGCAGTACTTC,CASSLRTGRRDEQYF
.,TRBV5-1,TRBJ2-3,.,TGCGCCAGCAGCCGCGGAGGGCGCGCAGATACGCAGTATTTT,CASSRGGRADTQYF
.,TRBV30,TRBJ2-7,.,TGTGCCTGGAGGGGGGACTCCCTGGGGGAGCAGTACTTC,CAWRGDSLGEQYF
.,TRBV11-3,TRBJ2-1,few,TGTGCCAGCAGTTCCCCGGGAGCCGGCTACAATGAGCAGTTCTTC,CASSSPGAGYNEQFF
TRBD1,TRBV2,TRBJ1-5,.,TGTGCCAGCAGCTTCGACGGACAGGGCATGGGACAGCCCCAGCATTTT,CASSFDGQGMGQPQHF
TRBD1,TRBV5-8,TRBJ1-1,.,TGTGCCACAGACAGGGGTTCCATTAGAAAAGCTTTCTTT,CATDRGSIRKAFF
.,TRBV5-1,TRBJ2-5,.,TGCGCCAGCAGCTTGGCTCCGGAAGAGACCCAGTACTTC,CASSLAPEETQYF
TRBD1,TRBV7-2,TRBJ1-5,once,TGTGCCAGCAGCCAGCCCGGGACAGGCAATCAGCCCCAGCATTTT,CASSQPGTGNQPQHF
.,TRBV2,TRBJ1-1,.,TGTGCCAGCACCCAGGGGCCGTACACTGAAGCTTTCTTT,CASTQGPYTEAFF
.,TRBV6-5,TRBJ1-1,few,TGTGCCAGCAGTCAGGGGCGTGAAGCTTTCTTT,CASSQGREAFF
.,TRBV9,TRBJ2-3,.,TGTGCCAGCAGCGGCCGGGACTCCACAGATACGCAGTATTTT,CASSGRDSTDTQYF
.,TRBV5-4,TRBJ2-7,.,TGTGCCAGCAGCTTGCCTACGGGCTACGAGCAGTACTTC,CASSLPTGYEQYF
.,TRBV7-9,TRBJ2-5,.,TGTGCCAGCAGCTTAGGGCGACAGTTCCAAGAGACCCAGTACTTC,CASSLGRQFQETQYF
.,TRBV29-1,TRBJ1-1,.,TGCAGCGTTTGGTCAGGGAACACTGAAGCTTTCTTT,CSVWSGNTEAFF
.,TRBV28,TRBJ2-7,.,TGTGCCAGCAGTTTAGGACGGAGCGGGGAGCAGTACTTC,CASSLGRSGEQYF
.,TRBV5-6,TRBJ1-1,.,TGTGCCAGCAGCTCGGTTGGAGCCCTTCCGAACACTGAAGCTTTCTTT,CASSSVGALPNTEAFF
.,TRBV2,TRBJ1-2,.,TGTGCCAGCAGCTGGGGGCAGGGAAATTATGGCTACACCTTC,CASSWGQGNYGYTF
TRBD1,TRBV28,TRBJ1-1,.,TGTGCCAGCAGCGGGACAGGGCACCTTTTTGCTTTCTTT,CASSGTGHLFAFF
.,TRBV5-1,TRBJ2-5,.,TGCGCCAGCAGCTTGGGACGGCCGGGGGAGACCCAGTACTTC,CASSLGRPGETQYF
.,TRBV29-1,TRBJ1-5,few,TGCAGCGTTGACGATGGGAGGGAGCCCCAGCATTTT,CSVDDGREPQHF
.,TRBV20-1,TRBJ1-2,many,TGCAGTGCACCTGACATCTCGCACACCTTC,CSAPDISHTF
.,TRBV6-6,TRBJ2-5,.,TGTGCCAGCAGTGGGAGCCGGGACACGATCCAAGAGACCCAGTACTTC,CASSGSRDTIQETQYF
.,TRBV5-1,TRBJ1-2,.,TGCGCCAGCACCCCAGGGCGGGGCCATAACTATGGCTACACCTTC,CASTPGRGHNYGYTF